Sequencing of this T cell receptor (beta chain) was carried out in a study of CD8 T cells in Susac syndrome. Blood CD8+ and CD4+ T cells underwent high-throughput TCR beta sequencing. Germline V CDR1 and CDR2: ENHRY, SYGVKD. The CDR3 is 15 residues long. Trimming cost V 0 bases and J 5 bases, with 13 bases left between them. In regard to this clonotype: The antigen remains unidentified.

With random hexamers, reverse transcription was performed on about 0.5 to 1 ug of RNA. Each CDR3 protein is one row after TCRdb ran MiXCR on the immunoSEQ multiplex PCR reads. This sample has 95,000 to 150,000 distinct CDR3 sequences, with 96% found just once. Study conclusions and caveats: The study recognized that the number of individuals in its TCR sequencing and HLA analysis was relatively small.

The source is a human donor with Susac syndrome. The sequenced material came from CD4+ T cells from PBMCs. The rearrangement links TRBV10-3 to TRBJ2-5, with D hard to call. CDR3 residues: CAISESDRVEETQYF. The CDR3 DNA sequence: TGTGCCATCAGTGAGTCCGATAGGGTGGAGGAGACCCAGTACTTC.